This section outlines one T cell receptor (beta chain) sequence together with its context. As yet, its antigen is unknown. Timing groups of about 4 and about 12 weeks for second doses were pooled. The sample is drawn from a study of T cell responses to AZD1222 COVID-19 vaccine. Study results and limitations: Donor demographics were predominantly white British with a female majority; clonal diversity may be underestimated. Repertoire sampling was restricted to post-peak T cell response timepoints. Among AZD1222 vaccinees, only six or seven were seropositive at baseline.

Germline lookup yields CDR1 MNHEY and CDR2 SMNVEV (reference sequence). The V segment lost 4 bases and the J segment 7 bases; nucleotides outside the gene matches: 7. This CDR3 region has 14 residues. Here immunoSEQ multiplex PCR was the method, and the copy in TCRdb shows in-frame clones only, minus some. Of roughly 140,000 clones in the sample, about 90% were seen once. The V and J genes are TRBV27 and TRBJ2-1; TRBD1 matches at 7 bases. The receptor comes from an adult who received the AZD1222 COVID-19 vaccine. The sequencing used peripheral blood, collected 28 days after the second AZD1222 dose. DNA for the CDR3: TGTGCCAGCAGTTCAACAGGGGTAGGGAATGAGCAGTTCTTC. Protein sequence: CASSSTGVGNEQFF.